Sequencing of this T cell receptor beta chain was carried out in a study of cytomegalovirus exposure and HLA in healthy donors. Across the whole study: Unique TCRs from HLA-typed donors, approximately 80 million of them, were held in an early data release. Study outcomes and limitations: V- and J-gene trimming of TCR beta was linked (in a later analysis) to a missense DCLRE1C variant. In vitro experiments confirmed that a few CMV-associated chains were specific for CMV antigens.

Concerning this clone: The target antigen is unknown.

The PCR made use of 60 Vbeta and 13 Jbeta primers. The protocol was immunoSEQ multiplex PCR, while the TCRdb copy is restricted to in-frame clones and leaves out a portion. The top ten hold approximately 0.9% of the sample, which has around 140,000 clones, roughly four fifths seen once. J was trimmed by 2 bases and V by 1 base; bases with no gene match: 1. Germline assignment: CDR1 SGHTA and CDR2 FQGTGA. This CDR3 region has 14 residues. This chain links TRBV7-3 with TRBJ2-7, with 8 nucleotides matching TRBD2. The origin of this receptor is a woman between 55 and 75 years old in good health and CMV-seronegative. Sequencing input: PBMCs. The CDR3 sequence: CASSLIGGAYEQYF. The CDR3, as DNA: TGTGCCAGCAGCTTAATCGGGGGGGCCTACGAGCAGTACTTC.